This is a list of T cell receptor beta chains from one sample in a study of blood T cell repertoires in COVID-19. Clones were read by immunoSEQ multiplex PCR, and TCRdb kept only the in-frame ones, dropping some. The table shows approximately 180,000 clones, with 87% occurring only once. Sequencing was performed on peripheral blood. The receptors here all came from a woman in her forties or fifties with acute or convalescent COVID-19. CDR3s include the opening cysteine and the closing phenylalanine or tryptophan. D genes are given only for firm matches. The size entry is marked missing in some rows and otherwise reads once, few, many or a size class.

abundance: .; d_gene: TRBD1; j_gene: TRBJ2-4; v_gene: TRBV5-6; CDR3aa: CASSWDRTGVGIQYF; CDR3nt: TGTGCCAGCAGCTGGGACCGTACAGGGGTAGGCATTCAGTACTTC
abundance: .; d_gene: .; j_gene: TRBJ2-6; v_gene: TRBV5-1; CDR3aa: CASSNRVAGANVLTF; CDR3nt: TGCGCCAGCAGCAACAGGGTTGCGGGGGCCAACGTCCTGACTTTC
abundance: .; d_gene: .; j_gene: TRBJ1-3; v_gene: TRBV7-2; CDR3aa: CASSSGVPSGNTIYF; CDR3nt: TGTGCCAGCAGCTCAGGGGTTCCCTCTGGAAACACCATATATTTT
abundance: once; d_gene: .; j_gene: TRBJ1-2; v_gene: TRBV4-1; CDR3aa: CASSQAAGEGLPNYGYTF; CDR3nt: TGCGCCAGCAGCCAAGCAGCAGGGGAGGGTCTCCCTAACTATGGCTACACCTTC
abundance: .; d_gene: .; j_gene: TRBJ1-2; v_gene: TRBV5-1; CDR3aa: CASSPTPQNRRYTF; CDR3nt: TGCGCCAGCAGCCCGACTCCACAAAATAGACGCTACACCTTC
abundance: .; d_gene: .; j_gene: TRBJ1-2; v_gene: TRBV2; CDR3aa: CASSGALNYGYTF; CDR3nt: TGTGCCAGCAGTGGGGCCCTAAACTATGGCTACACCTTC
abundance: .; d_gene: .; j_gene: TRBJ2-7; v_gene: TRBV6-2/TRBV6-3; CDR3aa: CASNPGGPTHEQYF; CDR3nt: TGTGCCAGCAACCCCGGGGGGCCGACCCACGAGCAGTACTTC
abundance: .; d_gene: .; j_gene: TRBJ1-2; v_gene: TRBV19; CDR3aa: CASSINIYYGYTF; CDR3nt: TGTGCCAGTAGTATAAACATATACTATGGCTACACCTTC
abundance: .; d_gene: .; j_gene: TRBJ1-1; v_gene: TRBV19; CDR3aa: CASSMAGYTEAFF; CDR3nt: TGTGCCAGTAGTATGGCAGGATATACTGAAGCTTTCTTT
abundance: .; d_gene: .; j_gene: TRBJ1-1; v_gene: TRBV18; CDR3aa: CASSPVSGLANTEAFF; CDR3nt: TGTGCCAGCTCACCAGTGTCAGGGCTGGCGAACACTGAAGCTTTCTTT
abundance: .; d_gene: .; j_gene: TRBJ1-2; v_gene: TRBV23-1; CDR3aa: CASSQSPKQYGYTF; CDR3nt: TGCGCCAGCAGTCAATCGCCAAAACAGTACGGCTACACCTTC
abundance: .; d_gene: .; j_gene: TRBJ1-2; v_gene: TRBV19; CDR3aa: CASSIAANYGYTF; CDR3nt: TGTGCCAGTAGTATAGCAGCTAACTATGGCTACACCTTC
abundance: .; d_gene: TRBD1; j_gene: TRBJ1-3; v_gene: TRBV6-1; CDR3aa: CASSDRDSPGNTIYF; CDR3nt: TGTGCCAGCAGTGACCGGGACAGCCCCGGAAACACCATATATTTT
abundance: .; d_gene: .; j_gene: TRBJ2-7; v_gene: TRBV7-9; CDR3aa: CASSLGNEQYF; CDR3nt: TGTGCCAGCAGCTTAGGTAACGAGCAGTACTTC
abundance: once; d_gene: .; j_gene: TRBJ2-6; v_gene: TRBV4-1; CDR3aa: CASSHPGDWGANVLTF; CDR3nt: TGCGCCAGCAGCCACCCCGGGGACTGGGGGGCCAACGTCCTGACTTTC
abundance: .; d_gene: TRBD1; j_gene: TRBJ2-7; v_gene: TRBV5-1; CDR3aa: CASAGTGGSHEQYF; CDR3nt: TGCGCCAGCGCCGGGACAGGGGGCTCCCACGAGCAGTACTTC
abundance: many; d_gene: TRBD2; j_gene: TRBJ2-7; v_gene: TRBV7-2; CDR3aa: CASSLVPSGPYEQYF; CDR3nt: TGTGCCAGCAGCTTAGTCCCTAGCGGGCCCTACGAGCAGTACTTC
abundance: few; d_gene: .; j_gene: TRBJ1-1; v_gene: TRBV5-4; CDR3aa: CASSLRGGTEAFF; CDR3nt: TGTGCCAGCAGCTTGCGGGGTGGGACTGAAGCTTTCTTT
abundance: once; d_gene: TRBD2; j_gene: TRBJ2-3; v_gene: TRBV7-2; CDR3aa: CASAGGGVTDTQYF; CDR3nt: TGTGCCAGCGCGGGGGGTGGTGTCACAGATACGCAGTATTTT
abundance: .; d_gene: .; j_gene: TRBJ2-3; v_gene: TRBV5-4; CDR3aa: CASSLERGTDTQYF; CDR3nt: TGTGCCAGCAGCTTAGAGCGGGGCACAGATACGCAGTATTTT
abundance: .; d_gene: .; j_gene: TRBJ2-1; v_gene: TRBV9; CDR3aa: CASSVAVTGTTTYNEQFF; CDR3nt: TGTGCCAGCAGCGTAGCAGTCACCGGGACAACAACCTACAATGAGCAGTTCTTC
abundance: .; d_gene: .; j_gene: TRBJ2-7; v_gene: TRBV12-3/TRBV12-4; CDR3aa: CASRFGSANEQYF; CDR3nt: TGTGCCAGCAGGTTTGGTAGCGCTAATGAGCAGTACTTC
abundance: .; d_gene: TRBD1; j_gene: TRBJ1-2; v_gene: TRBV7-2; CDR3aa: CASSLDRDSPNYGYTF; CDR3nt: TGTGCCAGCAGCTTAGATCGGGACAGCCCTAACTATGGCTACACCTTC
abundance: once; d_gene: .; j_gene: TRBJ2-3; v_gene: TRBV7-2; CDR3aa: CASSPRVESTDTQYF; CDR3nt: TGTGCCAGCAGCCCCCGGGTAGAAAGCACAGATACGCAGTATTTT
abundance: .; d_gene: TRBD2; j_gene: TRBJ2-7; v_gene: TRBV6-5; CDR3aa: CASRLSGSALEQYF; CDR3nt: TGTGCCAGCAGACTTAGCGGGAGTGCCTTGGAGCAGTACTTC
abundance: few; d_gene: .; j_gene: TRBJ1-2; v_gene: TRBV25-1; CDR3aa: CASSVPGRHGYTF; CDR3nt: TGTGCCAGCAGTGTACCGGGGAGACATGGCTACACCTTC